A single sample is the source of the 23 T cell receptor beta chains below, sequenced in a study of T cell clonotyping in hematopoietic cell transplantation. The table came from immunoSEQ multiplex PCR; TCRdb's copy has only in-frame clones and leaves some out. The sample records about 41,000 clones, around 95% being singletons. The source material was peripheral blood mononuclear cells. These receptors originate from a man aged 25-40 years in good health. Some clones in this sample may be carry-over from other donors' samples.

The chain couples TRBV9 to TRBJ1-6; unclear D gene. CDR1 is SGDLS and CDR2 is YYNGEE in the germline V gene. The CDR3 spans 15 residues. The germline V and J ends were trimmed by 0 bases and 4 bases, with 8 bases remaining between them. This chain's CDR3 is CASSVGGSYNSPLHF. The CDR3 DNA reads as TGTGCCAGCAGCGTAGGGGGTAGTTATAATTCACCCCTCCACTTT.

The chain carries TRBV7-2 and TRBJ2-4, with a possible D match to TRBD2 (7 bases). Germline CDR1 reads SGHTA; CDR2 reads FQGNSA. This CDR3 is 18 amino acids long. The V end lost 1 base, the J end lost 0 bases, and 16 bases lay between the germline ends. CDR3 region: CASSLDSWGGLAKNIQYF. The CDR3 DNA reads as TGTGCCAGCAGCTTAGATTCTTGGGGGGGCCTAGCCAAAAACATTCAGTACTTC.

CDR3 in amino acids: CASRRDRGPETQYF. CDR3 in DNA: TGTGCCAGCAGACGGGACAGGGGGCCAGAGACCCAGTACTTC. The chain employs TRBV5-4 and TRBJ2-5; TRBD1 matches 12 bases. Trimming removed 5 bases from V and 4 bases from J; junction bases left unmatched: 3. The CDR3 is 14 residues long. Per germline, CDR1 SGHNT and CDR2 YYREEE (reference sequence).

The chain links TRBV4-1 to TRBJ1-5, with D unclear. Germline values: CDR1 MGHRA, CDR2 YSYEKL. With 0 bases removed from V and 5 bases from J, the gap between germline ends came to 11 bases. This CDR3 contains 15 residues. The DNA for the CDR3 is TGCGCCAGCAGCCAAGAGACCCTGACGGATCAGCCCCAGCATTTT. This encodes CASSQETLTDQPQHF.

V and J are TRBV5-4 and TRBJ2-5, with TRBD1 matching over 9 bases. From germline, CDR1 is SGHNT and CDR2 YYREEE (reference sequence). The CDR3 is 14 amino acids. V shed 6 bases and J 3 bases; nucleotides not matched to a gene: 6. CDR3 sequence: CASNARTGEETQYF. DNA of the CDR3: TGTGCCAGCAACGCCAGGACAGGGGAAGAGACCCAGTACTTC.

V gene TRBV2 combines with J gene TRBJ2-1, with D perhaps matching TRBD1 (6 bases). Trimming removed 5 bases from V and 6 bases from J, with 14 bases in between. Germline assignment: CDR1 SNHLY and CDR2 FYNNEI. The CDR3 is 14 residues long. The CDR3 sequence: CASSYLGTRNEQFF. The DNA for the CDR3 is TGTGCCAGCAGTTACCTAGGGACACGCAATGAGCAGTTCTTC.

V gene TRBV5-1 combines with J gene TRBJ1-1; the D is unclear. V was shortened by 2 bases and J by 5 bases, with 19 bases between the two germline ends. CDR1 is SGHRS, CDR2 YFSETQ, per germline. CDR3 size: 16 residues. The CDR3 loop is CASSLLLSLGETEAFF. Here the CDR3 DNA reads TGCGCCAGCAGCTTATTATTAAGTCTTGGGGAGACTGAAGCTTTCTTT.

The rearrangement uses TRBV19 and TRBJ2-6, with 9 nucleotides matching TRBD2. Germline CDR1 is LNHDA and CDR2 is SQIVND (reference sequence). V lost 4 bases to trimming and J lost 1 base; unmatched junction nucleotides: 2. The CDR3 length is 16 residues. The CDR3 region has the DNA TGTGCCAGTAGTAAACTAGCGGGTTCTGGGGCCAACGTCCTGACTTTC. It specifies CASSKLAGSGANVLTF.

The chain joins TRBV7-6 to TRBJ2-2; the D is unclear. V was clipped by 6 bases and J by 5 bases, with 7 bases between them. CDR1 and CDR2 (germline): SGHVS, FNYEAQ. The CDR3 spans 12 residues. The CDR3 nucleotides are TGTGCCAGCAGGACAACTACCGGGGAGCTGTTTTTT. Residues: CASRTTTGELFF.

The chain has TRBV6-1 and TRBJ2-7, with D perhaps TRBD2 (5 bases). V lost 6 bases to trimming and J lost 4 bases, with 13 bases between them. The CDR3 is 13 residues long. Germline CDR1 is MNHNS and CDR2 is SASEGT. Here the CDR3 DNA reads TGTGCCAGCAGACCAAGCGGATTATACGAGCAGTACTTC. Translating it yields CASRPSGLYEQYF.

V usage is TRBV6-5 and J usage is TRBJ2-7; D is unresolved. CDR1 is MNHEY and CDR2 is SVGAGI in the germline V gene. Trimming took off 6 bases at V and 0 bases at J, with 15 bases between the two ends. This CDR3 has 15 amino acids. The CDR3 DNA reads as TGTGCCAGCAGACCCCCAAACCTACTCTCCTACGAGCAGTACTTC. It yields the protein CASRPPNLLSYEQYF.

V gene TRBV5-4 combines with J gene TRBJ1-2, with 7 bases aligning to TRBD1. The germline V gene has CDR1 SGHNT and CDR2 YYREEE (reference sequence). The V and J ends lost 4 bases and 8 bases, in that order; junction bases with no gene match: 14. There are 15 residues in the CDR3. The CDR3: CASSPIGGRTAGYTF. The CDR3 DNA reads TGTGCCAGCAGCCCAATAGGGGGCAGAACGGCGGGCTACACCTTC.

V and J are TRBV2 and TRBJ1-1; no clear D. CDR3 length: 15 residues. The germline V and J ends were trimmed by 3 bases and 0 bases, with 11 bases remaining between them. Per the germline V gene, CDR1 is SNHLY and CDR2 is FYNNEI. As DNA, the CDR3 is TGTGCCAGCAGTGAGGACGAGTCGATGAACACTGAAGCTTTCTTT. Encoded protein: CASSEDESMNTEAFF.

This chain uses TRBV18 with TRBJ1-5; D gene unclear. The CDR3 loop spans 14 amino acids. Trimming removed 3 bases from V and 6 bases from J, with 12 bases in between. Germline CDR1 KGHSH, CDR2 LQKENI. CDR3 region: CASSPPGASQPQHF. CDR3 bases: TGTGCCAGCTCACCCCCGGGAGCCTCTCAGCCCCAGCATTTT. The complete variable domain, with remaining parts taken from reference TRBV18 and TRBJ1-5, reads NAGVMQNPRHLVRRRGQEARLRCSPMKGHSHVYWYRQLPEEGLKFMVYLQKENIIDESGMPKERFSAEFPKEGPSILRIQQVVRGDSAAYFCASSPPGASQPQHFGDGTRLSIL.

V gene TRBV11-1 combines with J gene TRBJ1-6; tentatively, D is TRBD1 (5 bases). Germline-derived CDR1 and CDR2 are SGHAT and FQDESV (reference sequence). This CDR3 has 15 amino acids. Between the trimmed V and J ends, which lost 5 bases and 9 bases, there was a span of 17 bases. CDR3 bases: TGTGCCAGCAGCCTAGGGGAATTCGACAGTTCACCCCTCCACTTT. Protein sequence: CASSLGEFDSSPLHF.

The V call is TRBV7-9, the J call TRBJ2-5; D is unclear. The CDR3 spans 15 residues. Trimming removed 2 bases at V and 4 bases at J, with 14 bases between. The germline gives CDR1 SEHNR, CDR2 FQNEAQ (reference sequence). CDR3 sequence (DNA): TGTGCCAGCAGCTTAAGCCTGCAGGTCCCAGAGACCCAGTACTTC. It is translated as CASSLSLQVPETQYF.

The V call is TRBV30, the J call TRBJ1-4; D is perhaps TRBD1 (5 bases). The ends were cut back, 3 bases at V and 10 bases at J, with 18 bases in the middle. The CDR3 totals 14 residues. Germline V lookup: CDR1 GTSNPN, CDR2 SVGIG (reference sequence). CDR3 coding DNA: TGTGCCTGGAGCGATCTTTTGGGGGTGGGAAAACTGTTTTTT. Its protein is CAWSDLLGVGKLFF.

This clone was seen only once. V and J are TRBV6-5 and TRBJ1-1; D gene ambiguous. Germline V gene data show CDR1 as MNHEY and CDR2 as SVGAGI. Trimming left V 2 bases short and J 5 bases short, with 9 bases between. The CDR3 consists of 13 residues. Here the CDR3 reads CASSYLERTEAFF. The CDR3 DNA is TGTGCCAGCAGTTACCTCGAAAGGACTGAAGCTTTCTTT.

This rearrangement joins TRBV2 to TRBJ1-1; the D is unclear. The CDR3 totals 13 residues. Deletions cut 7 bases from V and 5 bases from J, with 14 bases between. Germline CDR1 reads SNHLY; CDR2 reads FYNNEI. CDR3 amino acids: CASTVEGWTEAFF. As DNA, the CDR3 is TGTGCCAGCACCGTGGAGGGTTGGACTGAAGCTTTCTTT.

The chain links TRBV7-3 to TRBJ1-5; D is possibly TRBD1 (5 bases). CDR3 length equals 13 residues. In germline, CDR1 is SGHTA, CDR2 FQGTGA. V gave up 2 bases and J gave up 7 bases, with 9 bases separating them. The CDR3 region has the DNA TGTGCCAGCAGCTTATCTAGGGGCCAGCCCCAGCATTTT. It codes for CASSLSRGQPQHF.

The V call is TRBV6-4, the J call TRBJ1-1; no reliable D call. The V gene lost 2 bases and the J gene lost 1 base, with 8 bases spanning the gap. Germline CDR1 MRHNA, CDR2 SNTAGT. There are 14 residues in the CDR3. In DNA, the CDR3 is TGTGCCAGCAGTGACCATCCTGAGAACACTGAAGCTTTCTTT. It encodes CASSDHPENTEAFF.

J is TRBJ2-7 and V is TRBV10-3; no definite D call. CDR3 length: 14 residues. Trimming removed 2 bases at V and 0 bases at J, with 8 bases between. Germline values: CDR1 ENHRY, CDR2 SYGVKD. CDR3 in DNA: TGTGCCATCAGTGAGGGATCGAGCTCCTACGAGCAGTACTTC. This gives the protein CAISEGSSSYEQYF.

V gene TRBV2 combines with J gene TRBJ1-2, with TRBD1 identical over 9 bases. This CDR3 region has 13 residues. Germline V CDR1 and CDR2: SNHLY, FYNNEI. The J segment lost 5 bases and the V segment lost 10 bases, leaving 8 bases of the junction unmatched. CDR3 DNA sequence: TGTGCCACCTACTCCGGGACAGGGTATGGCTACACCTTC. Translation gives CATYSGTGYGYTF.